The TCR beta chain described here comes from a study of CD8 T cells in Susac syndrome. Roughly 0.45 to 1 ug RNA was reverse transcribed with random hexamers. Each CDR3 protein is one row after TCRdb ran MiXCR on the immunoSEQ multiplex PCR reads. The data contain 130,000 or so distinct CDR3 sequences, roughly 80% of them singletons. The source of this sequence is a human donor with multiple sclerosis. The sequencing sample was made of CD8+ T cells from PBMCs.

In DNA form, the CDR3 reads TGTGCCACTGGGACTGGGAATGAGCAGTTCTTC. This gives the protein CATGTGNEQFF. This chain joins TRBV24-1 and TRBJ2-1; maybe TRBD2 (6 bases). Germline V gene sequence: CDR1 KGHDR, CDR2 SFDVKD. V gave up 10 bases and J gave up 7 bases, with 10 bases separating them. This CDR3 region has 11 residues.